This T cell receptor beta chain was sequenced for a study of blood T cell repertoires in COVID-19. Generated by immunoSEQ multiplex PCR, the TCRdb table keeps only in-frame clones and is missing some. This table has roughly 220,000 clones, 75% to 85% appearing once. Germline V gives CDR1 LNHDA, CDR2 SQIVND (reference sequence). The V and J ends lost 3 bases and 4 bases respectively, with 9 bases between them. This CDR3 spans 13 amino acids. This TCR derives from a woman older than 75 with COVID-19, enrolled during active disease. Source material: peripheral blood. This chain links TRBV19 with TRBJ1-2, with D unclear. DNA for the CDR3: TGTGCCAGTAGTATCTCGGGAGGCTATGGCTACACCTTC. This encodes CASSISGGYGYTF.